This TCR beta chain derives from a study of blood T cell repertoires in COVID-19. This CDR3 is 16 amino acids long. Trimming at V came to 2 bases and at J to 4 bases, leaving 10 bases not matched to a gene. Germline V lookup: CDR1 SGHAT, CDR2 FQNNGV. In the authors' workflow: Estimation of nucleated cell counts was performed using reference gene primer amplification. Method: immunoSEQ multiplex PCR; TCRdb's copy keeps in-frame clones and lacks some. The V and J calls and clone size come from that table; D and trimming were worked out from the DNA. The sample yields approximately 150,000 clones, 87% seen once.

The chain is built from TRBV11-2 and TRBJ2-7; TRBD2 matches 8 bases. The receptor was isolated from an older woman who had recovered from COVID-19. Sequenced sample: peripheral blood. CDR3 sequence (DNA): TGTGCCAGCAGCTTAAGCGGGGGAGGAACAGCTTACGAGCAGTACTTC. It yields the protein CASSLSGGGTAYEQYF.